Listed here is a single TCR beta chain. Researchers ran the PCR with 60 Vbeta and 13 Jbeta primers. Clones were read by immunoSEQ multiplex PCR, and TCRdb kept only the in-frame ones, dropping some. Of over 150,000 clones listed, approximately 77% are singletons. Deletions cut 4 bases from V and 6 bases from J, with 10 bases between. The CDR3 totals 12 residues. Germline V gives CDR1 SEHNR, CDR2 FQNEAQ (reference sequence). The entry originates in a study of cytomegalovirus exposure and HLA in healthy donors. This chain uses TRBV7-9 with TRBJ2-7; D remains ambiguous. This sequence was found in a man aged 25-45 years in good health and CMV-seropositive. Material for sequencing was PBMCs. The CDR3 sequence: CASSYGGSEQYF. CDR3 nucleotide sequence: TGTGCCAGCAGCTACGGCGGTTCCGAGCAGTACTTC.